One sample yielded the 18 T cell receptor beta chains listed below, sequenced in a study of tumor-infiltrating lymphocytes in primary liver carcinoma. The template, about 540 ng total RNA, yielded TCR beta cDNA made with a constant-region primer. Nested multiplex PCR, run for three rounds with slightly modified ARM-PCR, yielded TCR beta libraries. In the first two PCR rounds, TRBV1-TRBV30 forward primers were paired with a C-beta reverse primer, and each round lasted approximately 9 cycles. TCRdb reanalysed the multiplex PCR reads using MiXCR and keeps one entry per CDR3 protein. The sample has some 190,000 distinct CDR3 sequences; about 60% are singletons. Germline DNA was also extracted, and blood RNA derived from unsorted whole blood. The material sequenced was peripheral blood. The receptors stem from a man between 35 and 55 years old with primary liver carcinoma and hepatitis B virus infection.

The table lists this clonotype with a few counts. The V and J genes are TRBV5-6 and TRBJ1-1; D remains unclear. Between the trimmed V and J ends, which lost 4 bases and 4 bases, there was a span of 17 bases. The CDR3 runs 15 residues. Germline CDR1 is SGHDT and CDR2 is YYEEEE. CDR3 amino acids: CASSARRPWGTEAFF. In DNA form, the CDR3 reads TGTGCCAGCAGCGCGCGGAGGCCCTGGGGCACTGAAGCTTTCTTT.

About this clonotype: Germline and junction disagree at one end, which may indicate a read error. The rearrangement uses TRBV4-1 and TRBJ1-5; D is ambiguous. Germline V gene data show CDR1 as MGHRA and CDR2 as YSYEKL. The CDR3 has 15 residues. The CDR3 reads CTSSQRILVQQPQHF. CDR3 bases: TGCACCAGCAGCCAACGGATTCTAGTTCAACAGCCCCAGCATTTT.

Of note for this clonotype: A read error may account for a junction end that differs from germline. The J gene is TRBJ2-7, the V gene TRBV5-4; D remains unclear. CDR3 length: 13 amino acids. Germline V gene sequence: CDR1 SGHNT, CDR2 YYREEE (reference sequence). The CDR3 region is CASSLVGSYEQYF. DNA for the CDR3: TGTGCCAGCAGTTTGGTGGGGTCCTACGAGCAGTACTTC.

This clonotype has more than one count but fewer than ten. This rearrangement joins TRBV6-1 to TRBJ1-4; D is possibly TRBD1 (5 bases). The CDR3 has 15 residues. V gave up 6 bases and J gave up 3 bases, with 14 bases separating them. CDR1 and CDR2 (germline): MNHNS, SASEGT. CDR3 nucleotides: TGTGCCAGCAGGGGGTCATGGGGCTCTAATGAAAAACTGTTTTTT. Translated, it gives CASRGSWGSNEKLFF.

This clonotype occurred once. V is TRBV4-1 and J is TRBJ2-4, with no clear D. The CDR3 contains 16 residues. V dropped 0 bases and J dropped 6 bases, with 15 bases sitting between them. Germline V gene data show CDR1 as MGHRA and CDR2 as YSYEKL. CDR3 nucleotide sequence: TGCGCCAGCAGCCAAGATAGTTCATCAAACACAAACATTCAGTACTTC. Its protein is CASSQDSSSNTNIQYF.

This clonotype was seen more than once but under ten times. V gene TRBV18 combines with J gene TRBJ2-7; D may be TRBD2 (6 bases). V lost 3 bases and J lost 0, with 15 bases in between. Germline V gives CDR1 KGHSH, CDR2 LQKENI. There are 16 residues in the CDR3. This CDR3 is CASSPKNSGNSYEQYF. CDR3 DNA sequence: TGTGCCAGCTCACCGAAGAATAGCGGTAACTCCTACGAGCAGTACTTC.

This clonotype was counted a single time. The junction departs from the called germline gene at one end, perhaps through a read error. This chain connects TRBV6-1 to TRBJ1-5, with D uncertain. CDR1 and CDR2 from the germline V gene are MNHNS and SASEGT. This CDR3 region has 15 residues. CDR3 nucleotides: TGTGCCAACAGTGAACGGGGTCTTGGCAATCAGCCCCATCATTTT. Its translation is CANSERGLGNQPHHF.

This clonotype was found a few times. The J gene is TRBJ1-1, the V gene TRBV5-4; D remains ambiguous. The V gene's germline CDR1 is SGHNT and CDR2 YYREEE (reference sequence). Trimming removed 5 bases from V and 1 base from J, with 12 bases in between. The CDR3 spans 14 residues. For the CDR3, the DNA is TGTGCCAGCAGTTTCGGGAGACCGAACACTGAAGCTTTCTTT. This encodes CASSFGRPNTEAFF.

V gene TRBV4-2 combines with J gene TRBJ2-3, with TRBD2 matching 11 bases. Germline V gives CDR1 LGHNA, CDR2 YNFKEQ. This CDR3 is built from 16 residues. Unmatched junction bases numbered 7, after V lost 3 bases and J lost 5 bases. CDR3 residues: CASSQTSGTLVDTQYF. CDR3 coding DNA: TGTGCCAGCAGCCAGACTAGCGGGACCCTGGTAGATACGCAGTATTTT.

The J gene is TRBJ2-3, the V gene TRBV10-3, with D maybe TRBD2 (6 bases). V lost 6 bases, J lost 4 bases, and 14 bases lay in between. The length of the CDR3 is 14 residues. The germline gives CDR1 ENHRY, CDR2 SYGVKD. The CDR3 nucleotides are TGTGCCATCAGCCTCCGGGACTCCTCAGATACGCAGTATTTT. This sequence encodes CAISLRDSSDTQYF.

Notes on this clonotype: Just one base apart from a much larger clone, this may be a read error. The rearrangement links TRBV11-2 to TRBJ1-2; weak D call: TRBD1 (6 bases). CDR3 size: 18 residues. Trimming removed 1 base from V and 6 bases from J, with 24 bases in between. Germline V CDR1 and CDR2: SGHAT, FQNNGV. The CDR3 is CASSLVTIGRQGPDGYTF. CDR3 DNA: TGTGCCAGCAGCTTAGTAACAATAGGGCGGCAGGGGCCGGATGGCTACACCTTC.

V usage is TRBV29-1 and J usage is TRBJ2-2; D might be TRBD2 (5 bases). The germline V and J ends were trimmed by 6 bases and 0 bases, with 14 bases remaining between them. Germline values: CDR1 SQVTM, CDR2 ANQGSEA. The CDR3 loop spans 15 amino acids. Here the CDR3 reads CSVLIGGPNTGELFF. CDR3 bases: TGCAGCGTACTGATAGGAGGACCGAACACCGGGGAGCTGTTTTTT.

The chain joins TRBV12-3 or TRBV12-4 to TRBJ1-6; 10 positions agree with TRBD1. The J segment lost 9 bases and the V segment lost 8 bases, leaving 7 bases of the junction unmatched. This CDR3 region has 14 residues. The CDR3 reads CASGPTGGGSPLHF. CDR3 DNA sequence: TGTGCCAGCGGTCCGACAGGGGGCGGTTCACCCCTCCACTTT.

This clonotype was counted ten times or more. The CDR3 protein is CASSGELWGVSTDTQYF. As DNA, the CDR3 is TGTGCCAGCAGCGGGGAGTTGTGGGGGGTAAGCACAGATACGCAGTATTTT. The chain couples TRBV4-2 to TRBJ2-3, with D possibly matching TRBD2 (6 bases). Per germline, CDR1 LGHNA and CDR2 YNFKEQ. The CDR3 has 17 amino acids. Between the trimmed V and J ends, which lost 5 bases and 0 bases, there was a span of 18 bases.

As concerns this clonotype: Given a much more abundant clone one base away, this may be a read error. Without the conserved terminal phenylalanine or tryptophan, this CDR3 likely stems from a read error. As DNA, the CDR3 is TGTGCCAGCAGCTCACGGGACAGGGGAACGCAAGAGACCCAGTACCTC. It encodes CASSSRDRGTQETQYL. The V gene is TRBV7-9, the J gene TRBJ2-5, with 10 bases identical to TRBD1. This CDR3 is 16 amino acids long. Per the germline V gene, CDR1 is SEHNR and CDR2 is FQNEAQ (reference sequence). Trimming took 4 bases from V and 2 from J; bases not matched to a gene: 7.

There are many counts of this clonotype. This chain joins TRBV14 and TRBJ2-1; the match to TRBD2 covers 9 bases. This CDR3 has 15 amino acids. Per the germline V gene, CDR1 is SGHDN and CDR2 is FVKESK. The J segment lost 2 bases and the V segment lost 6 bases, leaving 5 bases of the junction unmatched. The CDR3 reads CASSAVAGAYNEQFF. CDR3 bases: TGTGCCAGCAGTGCCGTAGCGGGAGCCTACAATGAGCAGTTCTTC. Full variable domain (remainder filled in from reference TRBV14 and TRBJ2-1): EAGVTQFPSHSVIEKGQTVTLRCDPISGHDNLYWYRRVMGKEIKFLLHFVKESKQDESGMPNNRFLAERTGGTYSTLKVQPAELEDSGVYFCASSAVAGAYNEQFFGPGTRLTVL.

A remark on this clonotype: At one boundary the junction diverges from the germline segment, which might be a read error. CDR3 bases: TGTACCAGCAGTCCCGACGGAGCAACTAATGAAAAACTGTTTTTT. It codes for CTSSPDGATNEKLFF. V usage is TRBV6-5 and J usage is TRBJ1-4; D gene ambiguous. The CDR3 consists of 15 residues. Germline lookup yields CDR1 MNHEY and CDR2 SVGAGI.

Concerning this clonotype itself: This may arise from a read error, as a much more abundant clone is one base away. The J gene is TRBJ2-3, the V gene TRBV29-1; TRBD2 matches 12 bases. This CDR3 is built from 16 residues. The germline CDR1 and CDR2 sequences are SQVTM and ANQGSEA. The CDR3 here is CRVEGGLAGGADTQYF. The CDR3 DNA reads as TGCAGAGTTGAAGGGGGGCTAGCGGGAGGGGCAGATACGCAGTATTTT.